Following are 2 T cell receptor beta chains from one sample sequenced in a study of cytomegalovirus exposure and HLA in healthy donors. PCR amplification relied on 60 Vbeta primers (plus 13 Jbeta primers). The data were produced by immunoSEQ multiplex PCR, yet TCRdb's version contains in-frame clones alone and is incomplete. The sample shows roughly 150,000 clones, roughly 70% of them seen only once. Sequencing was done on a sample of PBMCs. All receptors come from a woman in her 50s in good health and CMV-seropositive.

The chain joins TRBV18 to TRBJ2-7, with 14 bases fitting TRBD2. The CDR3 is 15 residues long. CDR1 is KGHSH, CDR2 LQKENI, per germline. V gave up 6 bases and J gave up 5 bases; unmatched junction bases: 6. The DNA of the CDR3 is TGTGCCAGCTCCCCGACTAGCGGGGGGGAGCACGAGCAGTACTTC. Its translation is CASSPTSGGEHEQYF.

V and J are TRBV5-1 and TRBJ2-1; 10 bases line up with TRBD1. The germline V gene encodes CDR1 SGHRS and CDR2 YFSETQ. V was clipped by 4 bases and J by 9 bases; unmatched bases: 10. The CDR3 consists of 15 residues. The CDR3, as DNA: TGCGCCAGCAGCCTATCCGGGACAGGGGAGGGTGAGCAGTTCTTC. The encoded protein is CASSLSGTGEGEQFF. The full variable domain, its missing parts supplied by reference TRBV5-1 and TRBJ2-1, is KAGVTQTPRYLIKTRGQQVTLSCSPISGHRSVSWYQQTPGQGLQFLFEYFSETQRNKGNFPGRFSGRQFSNSRSEMNVSTLELGDSALYLCASSLSGTGEGEQFFGPGTRLTVL.